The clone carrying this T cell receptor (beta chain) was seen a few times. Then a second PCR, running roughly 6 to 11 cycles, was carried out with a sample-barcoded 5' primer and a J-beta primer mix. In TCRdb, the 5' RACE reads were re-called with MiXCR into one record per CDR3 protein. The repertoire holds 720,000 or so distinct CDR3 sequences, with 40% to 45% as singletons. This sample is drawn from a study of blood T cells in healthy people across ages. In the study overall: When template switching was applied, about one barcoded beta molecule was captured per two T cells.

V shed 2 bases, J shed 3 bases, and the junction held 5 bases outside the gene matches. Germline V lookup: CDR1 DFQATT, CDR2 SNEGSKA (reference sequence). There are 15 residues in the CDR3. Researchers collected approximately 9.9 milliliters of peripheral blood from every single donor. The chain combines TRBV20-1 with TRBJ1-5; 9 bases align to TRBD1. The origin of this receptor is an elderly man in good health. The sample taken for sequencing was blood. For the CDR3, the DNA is TGCAGTGCTAGAACAGGGGGCGAGGTCAATCAGCCCCAGCATTTT. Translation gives CSARTGGEVNQPQHF.